The 4 T cell receptor beta chains below were found in one sample sequenced in a study of T cell repertoires in cytomegalovirus infection. TCRdb called the reads again in MiXCR, with one record for every CDR3 protein. The sample records about 570,000 distinct CDR3 sequences, under 45% being singletons. These receptors' antigens are unknown. This specimen was cultured PBMCs, taken from culture after CMV antigen stimulation. The receptors here all came from a human donor in good health (CMV status not recorded). Some clones in this sample may be carry-over from other donors' samples.

The chain combines TRBV10-3 with TRBJ2-1; TRBD1 aligns across 10 bases. The CDR3 extends over 13 amino acids. Trimming took 9 bases from V and 7 from J; bases not matched to a gene: 6. CDR1 is ENHRY, CDR2 SYGVKD, per germline. The CDR3 reads CAMARGQGNEQFF. The DNA for the CDR3 is TGTGCCATGGCCCGGGGACAGGGGAATGAGCAGTTCTTC.

The chain couples TRBV19 to TRBJ2-1, with a tentative D call TRBD2 (6 bases). The ends were cut back, 5 bases at V and 4 bases at J, with 24 bases in the middle. Per germline, CDR1 LNHDA and CDR2 SQIVND (reference sequence). CDR3 length: 18 residues. This chain's CDR3 is CASSVRLRLVEGYNEQFF. The CDR3 DNA follows: TGTGCCAGTAGTGTCCGGTTGAGACTAGTAGAGGGTTACAATGAGCAGTTCTTC.

This chain uses TRBV7-6 with TRBJ2-1; D ambiguous. The V gene lost 5 bases and the J gene lost 8 bases, with 13 bases spanning the gap. The length of the CDR3 is 13 residues. Germline V gene data show CDR1 as SGHVS and CDR2 as FNYEAQ. The CDR3 DNA follows: TGTGCCAGCAGCGCCGGTCGGGTGGATGAGCAGTTCTTC. Translating gives CASSAGRVDEQFF.

This clonotype was counted between two and nine times. The V call is TRBV7-8, the J call TRBJ2-7; no reliable D call. Per the germline V gene, CDR1 is SGHVS and CDR2 is FQNEAQ. The CDR3 loop spans 13 amino acids. The ends were cut back, 8 bases at V and 3 bases at J, with 14 bases in the middle. In DNA form, the CDR3 reads TGTGCCAGCCAACTGGCCAGAGACTACGAGCAGTACTTC. It encodes CASQLARDYEQYF.